A selection of T cell receptor beta chains follows, all from one sample in a study of T cell responses to AZD1222 COVID-19 vaccine. Profiled with immunoSEQ multiplex PCR; TCRdb holds only in-frame clones, not every one. Here the sample spans approximately 210,000 clones, just over 90% being singletons. Material: peripheral blood, obtained 28 days after the second AZD1222 dose. Receptor source: an adult who received the AZD1222 COVID-19 vaccine. Both conserved end residues are part of each CDR3. D genes are given only for firm matches. The size of a clone is reported for some rows only, either as once, few or many, or as a class for expanded clones.

TGTGCCAGCAGCCGCGATGGGAGGGGTCTCAACACTGAAGCTTTCTTT,CASSRDGRGLNTEAFF,TRBJ1-1,.,TRBV7-9,.
TGTGCCAGCACCATCGGGGGGAGCAATCAGCCCCAGCATTTT,CASTIGGSNQPQHF,TRBJ1-5,.,TRBV28,few
TGTGCCAGCAATGGGGGGCCCTATAATTCACCCCTCCACTTT,CASNGGPYNSPLHF,TRBJ1-6,.,TRBV2,.
TGTGCCAGCAGTTCACTACCGGGACAGGGGTCGGTGAACACCGGGGAGCTGTTTTTT,CASSSLPGQGSVNTGELFF,TRBJ2-2,TRBD1,TRBV28,.
TGTGCCAGCAGGTCGATCGGTTTGGCGAACAATGAGCAGTTCTTC,CASRSIGLANNEQFF,TRBJ2-1,.,TRBV5-4,.
TGTGCCAGCGAGACTAGCGGGGGGGACAATGAGCAGTTCTTC,CASETSGGDNEQFF,TRBJ2-1,TRBD2,TRBV11-2,.
TGTGCCAGCAGCCCGGCGGTGGGGAGCTCCTACAATGAGCAGTTCTTC,CASSPAVGSSYNEQFF,TRBJ2-1,.,TRBV7-9,.
TGTGCCAGCAGTTTCCCGGGGATCAACACTGAAGCTTTCTTT,CASSFPGINTEAFF,TRBJ1-1,.,TRBV28,.
TGTGCCTGGAGCGACGGACTAGCGGGTAGCACAGATACGCAGTATTTT,CAWSDGLAGSTDTQYF,TRBJ2-3,TRBD2,TRBV30,.
TGTGCCAGCAGCAGGGGCGGGAACACTGAAGCTTTCTTT,CASSRGGNTEAFF,TRBJ1-1,.,TRBV6-2/TRBV6-3,.
TGTGCCAGCAGTTACGGGCTAGCGGGAGTTGACGAGCAGTTCTTC,CASSYGLAGVDEQFF,TRBJ2-1,TRBD2,TRBV6-2/TRBV6-3,.
TGTGCCAGCAGCCAAATGACAGGAGACTACACTCGGGCCAACGTCCTGACTTTC,CASSQMTGDYTRANVLTF,TRBJ2-6,.,TRBV21-1,.
TGTGCCAGCAGCTTCTCGCACTCCTCCGGCTACGAGCAGTACTTC,CASSFSHSSGYEQYF,TRBJ2-7,.,TRBV11-2,.
TGTGCCTCCCGATTGGGGGGAGGGCAGTTCTTC,CASRLGGGQFF,TRBJ2-1,.,TRBV30,.
TGTGCCAGCTCACCCGCTTTGGAGGCCTACGAGCAGTACTTC,CASSPALEAYEQYF,TRBJ2-7,.,TRBV18,.
TGTGCCACCAGTGATCCAACTAGCGGGAGGGGGGGTGAGCAGTTCTTC,CATSDPTSGRGGEQFF,TRBJ2-1,TRBD2,TRBV24-1,.
TGTGCCAGCAGCGTGACCGGGACTACCAGGTACAATGAGCAGTTCTTC,CASSVTGTTRYNEQFF,TRBJ2-1,TRBD2,TRBV9,.
TGTGCCAGCAGCCTGCGGACAGGGGAAAACATTCAGTACTTC,CASSLRTGENIQYF,TRBJ2-4,TRBD1,TRBV7-8,.
TGTGCCAGCAGCCTCGGACAGGGGGCTTCCTACGAGCAGTACTTC,CASSLGQGASYEQYF,TRBJ2-7,TRBD1,TRBV5-6,.
TGTGCCAGCAGCTTAGATCTTGGGGGGTCTGGTGGCTACACCTTC,CASSLDLGGSGGYTF,TRBJ1-2,.,TRBV11-2,.
TGTGCCAGCGGACCAAGAGCGTCCAATGAGCAGTTCTTC,CASGPRASNEQFF,TRBJ2-1,.,TRBV12-3/TRBV12-4,.
TGTGCCAGCAGCTTCATAAATAGCAATCAGCCCCAGCATTTT,CASSFINSNQPQHF,TRBJ1-5,.,TRBV7-9,.
TGTGCCAGCAGTTCCCTCGACACTGAAGCTTTCTTT,CASSSLDTEAFF,TRBJ1-1,.,TRBV28,.
TGCGCCAGCAGTGAGTGGGGTCAGCCCCAGCATTTT,CASSEWGQPQHF,TRBJ1-5,.,TRBV10-2,.
TGCGCCAGCAGCTTGGACGCCGGGAGGGGCGAGCAGTTCTTC,CASSLDAGRGEQFF,TRBJ2-1,TRBD2,TRBV5-1,.
TGTGCCAGCAGCTTAGTAGCGGGAGACTACGAGCAGTACTTC,CASSLVAGDYEQYF,TRBJ2-7,TRBD2,TRBV7-8,.
TGTGCCAGCACCTACACAAGAGGGACCGGGGAGCTGTTTTTT,CASTYTRGTGELFF,TRBJ2-2,.,TRBV28,.
TGTGCCAGCAGCTTCAACGGGGTGGGGGAGCAGTACTTC,CASSFNGVGEQYF,TRBJ2-7,.,TRBV7-9,.
TGTGCCAGCAGTGATGAACTAGCGGGTACCTACAATGAGCAGTTCTTC,CASSDELAGTYNEQFF,TRBJ2-1,TRBD2,TRBV6-4,.
TGCGCCAGCAGCCAAAATCCGGGGCTCGGTGAGCAGTTCTTC,CASSQNPGLGEQFF,TRBJ2-1,.,TRBV4-1,.
TGTGCCAGCAGCGCACTGGGAATCCTAGGCGGCTACACCTTC,CASSALGILGGYTF,TRBJ1-2,.,TRBV9,.
TGCGCCAGCAGCCGGACAGGAGTGGCGGATAATTCACCCCTCCACTTT,CASSRTGVADNSPLHF,TRBJ1-6,TRBD1,TRBV5-1,.
TGTGCCAGCAGCCAGTACGGCGGGGAGCTGTTTTTT,CASSQYGGELFF,TRBJ2-2,.,TRBV3-1/TRBV3-2,.
TGTGCCAGCAGCCAAGATAGGTCTAGCGGGAGCTACGAGCAGTACTTC,CASSQDRSSGSYEQYF,TRBJ2-7,TRBD2,TRBV4-2,.
TGTGCCAGTAGTATAGCGGTGGCTGTAGCAACTAATGAAAAACTGTTTTTT,CASSIAVAVATNEKLFF,TRBJ1-4,.,TRBV19,.
TGTGCCAGCAGCTTAACAGAAGGGAACACCATATATTTT,CASSLTEGNTIYF,TRBJ1-3,.,TRBV7-8,.
TGTGCCAGCAGCCAAAAGGCGGCTCCCGCCTACGAGCAGTACTTC,CASSQKAAPAYEQYF,TRBJ2-7,.,TRBV28,.
TGTGCCAGCAGTTTGCTCGGGAGACTCTACGAGCAGTACTTC,CASSLLGRLYEQYF,TRBJ2-7,.,TRBV28,.
TGTGCCAGCGGGCCGGACAGGTCGCCGTACGAGCAGTACTTC,CASGPDRSPYEQYF,TRBJ2-7,TRBD1,TRBV28,once
TGTGCCACCAGTGATTCTCGTCAGGGGGCTAGTGAAGCTTTCTTT,CATSDSRQGASEAFF,TRBJ1-1,TRBD1,TRBV24-1,.
TGTGCCAGTAGTATAATTGGGTCAACCGCTAACTATGGCTACACCTTC,CASSIIGSTANYGYTF,TRBJ1-2,.,TRBV19,once
TGTGCCAGCAGCCAATCGTCTGCAGGGAGTTCACCCCTCCACTTT,CASSQSSAGSSPLHF,TRBJ1-6,.,TRBV4-2,.
TGTGCCAGCAGCCACTTGGGAGGGGACGACTATGGCTACACCTTC,CASSHLGGDDYGYTF,TRBJ1-2,.,TRBV7-3,.
TGCGCCAGCAGCCTGGACCGCGGGGCAAGGAATGAGCAGTTCTTC,CASSLDRGARNEQFF,TRBJ2-1,.,TRBV5-1,.
TGCAGCGTTGCCGGTGGCAGGGGGATGGATGGCTACACCTTC,CSVAGGRGMDGYTF,TRBJ1-2,TRBD1,TRBV29-1,.
TGTGCCTGGAGGGGGTTACAGTTTGGGAACACTGAAGCTTTCTTT,CAWRGLQFGNTEAFF,TRBJ1-1,.,TRBV30,.
TGTGCCATCAGTGAGTCGGGCCCCGCCGGAGGAGAGCAGTTCTTC,CAISESGPAGGEQFF,TRBJ2-1,.,TRBV10-3,.
TGTGCCATCAGTGAGTCGATTGGCGGGAATTCCGGTGAGCAGTTCTTC,CAISESIGGNSGEQFF,TRBJ2-1,.,TRBV10-3,once
TGCGCCAGCAGCCCGGACGGAAACAATGAGCAGTTCTTC,CASSPDGNNEQFF,TRBJ2-1,.,TRBV5-1,few
TGTGCCAGCAGGGCGGGCCCGGCAGGAAAACTGTTTTTT,CASRAGPAGKLFF,TRBJ1-4,.,TRBV7-3,.
TGTGCCAGCAGCGTAGGTTTTTCAAGGGGCGGAGAGACCCAGTACTTC,CASSVGFSRGGETQYF,TRBJ2-5,.,TRBV9,.
TGTGCCAGCAGCCTAGCGGGATCACACAATGAGCAGTTCTTC,CASSLAGSHNEQFF,TRBJ2-1,TRBD2,TRBV7-3,once
TGTGCCAGCACCTACACGGGACAGGCTTTTAATGAGCAGTTCTTC,CASTYTGQAFNEQFF,TRBJ2-1,TRBD1,TRBV7-9,.
TGCGCCAGCAGCTTGGCCCGAAGGACGGCCACGGACACTGAAGCTTTCTTT,CASSLARRTATDTEAFF,TRBJ1-1,.,TRBV5-1,.
TGTGCCAGCAGTCCACGACAGGGGTTCTATGGCTACACCTTC,CASSPRQGFYGYTF,TRBJ1-2,TRBD1,TRBV28,.
TGTGCCAGCACTGGGGCGGGAGAGTCTTACGAGCAGTACTTC,CASTGAGESYEQYF,TRBJ2-7,TRBD2,TRBV13,.
TGTGCCAGCAGTGAAGCGCTTAAGCCGGGGGCCAAAAACATTCAGTACTTC,CASSEALKPGAKNIQYF,TRBJ2-4,.,TRBV2,.
TGTGCCACCCAGAAGGGAGGCGCCGGGGAGACCCAGTACTTC,CATQKGGAGETQYF,TRBJ2-5,.,TRBV25-1,.
TGTGCCAGCAGCCAAGGGGGGGCCGGGGAGCTGTTTTTT,CASSQGGAGELFF,TRBJ2-2,.,TRBV3-1/TRBV3-2,.
TGCGCCAGCAGCCAAGGGGACAGGGACGAGGAAAAACTGTTTTTT,CASSQGDRDEEKLFF,TRBJ1-4,TRBD1,TRBV4-1,.